This TCR beta chain comes out of a study of shared clonotypes between healthy human individuals. Whole-study findings and limits: All-four-donor shared clonotypes had higher generation probabilities than non-shared clonotypes did.

Repertoires were generated with immunoSEQ multiplex PCR, while TCRdb's copy carries only in-frame clones and drops some. Here the sample spans around 2.1 million clones, 90% to 97% being singletons. Notes on this clone: Its specificity is unknown.

In germline, CDR1 is GTSNPN, CDR2 SVGIG (reference sequence). This CDR3 spans 15 amino acids. The V and J ends lost 5 bases and 9 bases respectively, with 22 bases between them. The TCR sequence derives from a man between 18 and 29 years old in good health. The chain joins TRBV30 to TRBJ2-2; TRBD1 might be the D (6 bases). Sequences were obtained from naive CD4+ T cells sorted from blood. The subset is: CD45RA+ positively selected. The CDR3 reads CAWANRDTAKRELFF. In DNA, the CDR3 is TGTGCCTGGGCTAACAGGGATACGGCCAAGAGGGAGCTGTTTTTT.